This section outlines one T cell receptor (beta chain) sequence together with its context. This sample was included in a study of blood T cell repertoires in COVID-19. Overall study: The United States, Italy and Spain supplied acute and convalescent COVID-19 samples. From T cells, B-cell-depleted T cells, or PBMCs came the material, which was cDNA or gDNA.

Germline CDR1 is SGHNT and CDR2 is YYREEE (reference sequence). The J segment lost 3 bases and the V segment lost 4 bases, leaving 3 bases of the junction unmatched. This CDR3 has 13 residues. Participants came from some 23 US areas, aged roughly 18 to 90 years. Authors' processing steps: Reference gene primer amplification gave nucleated cell count estimates. TCRdb's copy holds only in-frame clones and misses some; the assay was immunoSEQ multiplex PCR. D and trimming come from the DNA, and the V and J calls and clone size come from that table. Of some 170,000 clones listed, 87% are singletons. Input material: PBMCs or T cells enriched from blood (not recorded which). V usage is TRBV5-4 and J usage is TRBJ2-7, with 8 bases fitting TRBD1. This receptor was obtained from a human donor with acute COVID-19. The donor label of this sample is uncertain. DNA for the CDR3: TGTGCCAGCAGCCGCGGGACAGGCTACGAGCAGTACTTC. As protein: CASSRGTGYEQYF.